This TCR beta chain is drawn from a study of blood T cell repertoires in COVID-19. In the study overall: Samples came from the United States, Italy and Spain, spanning acute and convalescent COVID-19. T cells, B-cell-depleted T cells, or PBMCs supplied cDNA or gDNA.

In the study's own analysis: The authors estimated nucleated cell counts from reference gene primer amplification. Clones were read by immunoSEQ multiplex PCR, and TCRdb kept only the in-frame ones, dropping some. That table supplies the V and J calls and clone size; D and trimming were determined from the DNA. The repertoire includes hundreds of thousands of clones, 65% to 85% of them detected once, and approximately 4% sits in the top ten. CDR1 and CDR2 (germline): SGHRS, YFSETQ. V lost 4 bases to trimming and J lost 8 bases, with 12 bases between them. This CDR3 contains 13 residues. This sequence originates from a woman aged 40 to 49 with active or convalescent COVID-19. This chain joins TRBV5-1 and TRBJ1-4; possibly TRBD1 for D (5 bases). The sample comprised peripheral blood. CDR3 nucleotides: TGCGCCAGCAGCATGGGGAAGGGGGAAAAACTGTTTTTT. It translates to CASSMGKGEKLFF.